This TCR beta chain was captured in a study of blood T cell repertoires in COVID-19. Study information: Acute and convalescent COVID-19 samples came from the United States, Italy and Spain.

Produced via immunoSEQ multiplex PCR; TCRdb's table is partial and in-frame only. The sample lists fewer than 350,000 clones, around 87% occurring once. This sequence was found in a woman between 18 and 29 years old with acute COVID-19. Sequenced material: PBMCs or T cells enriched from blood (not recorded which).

CDR3 region: CASSLVSSGTYNEQFF. The CDR3 DNA follows: TGTGCCAGCAGCTTAGTTTCTAGCGGGACATACAATGAGCAGTTCTTC. This chain joins TRBV11-3 and TRBJ2-1; the match to TRBD2 covers 9 bases. The V and J ends lost 1 base and 4 bases, in that order; junction bases with no gene match: 5. CDR1 and CDR2 from the germline V gene are SGHNT and YENEEA. This CDR3 comprises 16 residues.